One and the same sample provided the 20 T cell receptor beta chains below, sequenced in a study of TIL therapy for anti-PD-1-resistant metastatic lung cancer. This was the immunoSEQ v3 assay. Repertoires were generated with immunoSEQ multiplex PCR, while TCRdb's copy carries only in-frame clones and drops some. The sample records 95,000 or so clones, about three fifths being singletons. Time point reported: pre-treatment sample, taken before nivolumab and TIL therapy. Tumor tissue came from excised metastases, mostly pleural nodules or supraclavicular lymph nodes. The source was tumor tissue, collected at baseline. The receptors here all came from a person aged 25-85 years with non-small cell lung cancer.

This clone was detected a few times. The CDR3 spells CASSPTVRDIGNTEAFF. As DNA, the CDR3 is TGTGCCAGCAGCCCGACCGTCCGGGACATAGGGAACACTGAAGCTTTCTTT. This chain connects TRBV7-3 to TRBJ1-1; D may be TRBD1 (6 bases). Germline assignment: CDR1 SGHTA and CDR2 FQGTGA. CDR3 size: 17 residues. V was clipped by 5 bases and J by 1 base, with 20 bases between them.

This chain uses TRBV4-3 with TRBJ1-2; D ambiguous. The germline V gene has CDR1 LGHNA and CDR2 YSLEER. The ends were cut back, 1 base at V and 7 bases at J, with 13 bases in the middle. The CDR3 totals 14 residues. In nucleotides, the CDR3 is TGCGCCAGCAGCCAAGCAACATACGTGGGTGGCTACACCTTC. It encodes CASSQATYVGGYTF.

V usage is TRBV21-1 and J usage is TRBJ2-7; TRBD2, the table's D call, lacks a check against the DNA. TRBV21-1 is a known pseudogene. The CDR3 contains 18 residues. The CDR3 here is CASGPGLAGGRYYYEQYF. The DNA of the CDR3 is TGTGCCAGCGGTCCGGGACTAGCGGGGGGACGATATTACTACGAGCAGTACTTC.

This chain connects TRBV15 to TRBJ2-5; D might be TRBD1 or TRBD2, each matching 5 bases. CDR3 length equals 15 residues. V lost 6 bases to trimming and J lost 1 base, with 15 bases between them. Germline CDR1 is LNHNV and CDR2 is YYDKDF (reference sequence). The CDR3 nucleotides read TGTGCCACCAGACAGGATCGGGGTTTCCAAGAGACCCAGTACTTC. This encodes CATRQDRGFQETQYF.

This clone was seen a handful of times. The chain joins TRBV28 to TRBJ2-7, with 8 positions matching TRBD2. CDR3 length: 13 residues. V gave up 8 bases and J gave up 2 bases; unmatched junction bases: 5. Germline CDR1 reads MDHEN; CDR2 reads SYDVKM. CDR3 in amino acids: CASRLAPTYEQYF. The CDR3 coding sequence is TGTGCCAGCCGACTAGCGCCTACCTACGAGCAGTACTTC.

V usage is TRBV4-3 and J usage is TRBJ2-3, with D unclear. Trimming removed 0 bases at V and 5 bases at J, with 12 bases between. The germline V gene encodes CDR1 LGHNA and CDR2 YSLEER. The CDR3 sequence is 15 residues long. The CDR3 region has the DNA TGCGCCAGCAGCCAAGATCGGTGGATAGTAGATACGCAGTATTTT. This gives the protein CASSQDRWIVDTQYF.

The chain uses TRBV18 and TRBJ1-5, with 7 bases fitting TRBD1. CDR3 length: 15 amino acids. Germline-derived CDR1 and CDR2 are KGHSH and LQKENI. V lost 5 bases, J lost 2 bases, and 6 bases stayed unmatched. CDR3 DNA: TGTGCCAGCTCAACTACAGGGGACGGCAATCAGCCCCAGCATTTT. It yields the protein CASSTTGDGNQPQHF.

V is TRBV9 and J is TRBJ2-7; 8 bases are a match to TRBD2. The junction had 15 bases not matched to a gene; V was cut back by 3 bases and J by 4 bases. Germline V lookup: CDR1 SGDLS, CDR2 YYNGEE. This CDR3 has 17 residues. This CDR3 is CASSAGASGGRLYEQYF. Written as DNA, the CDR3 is TGTGCCAGCAGCGCCGGCGCGTCGGGAGGGAGGCTATACGAGCAGTACTTC.

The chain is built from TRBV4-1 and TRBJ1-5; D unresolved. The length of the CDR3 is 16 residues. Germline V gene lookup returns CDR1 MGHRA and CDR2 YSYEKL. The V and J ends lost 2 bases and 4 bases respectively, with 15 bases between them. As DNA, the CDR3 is TGCGCCAGCAGCCAATTCGGGTACGGAGGAAATCAGCCCCAGCATTTT. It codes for CASSQFGYGGNQPQHF.

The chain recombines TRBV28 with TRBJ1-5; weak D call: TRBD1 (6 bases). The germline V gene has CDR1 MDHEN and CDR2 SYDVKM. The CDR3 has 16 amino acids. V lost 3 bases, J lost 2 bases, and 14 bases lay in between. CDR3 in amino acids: CASSLVVGGGNQPQHF. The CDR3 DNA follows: TGTGCCAGCAGTTTGGTGGTGGGGGGCGGCAATCAGCCCCAGCATTTT.

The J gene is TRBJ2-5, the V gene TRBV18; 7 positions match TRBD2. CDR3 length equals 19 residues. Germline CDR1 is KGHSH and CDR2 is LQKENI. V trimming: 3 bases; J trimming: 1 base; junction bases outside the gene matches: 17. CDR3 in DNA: TGTGCCAGCTCACCGAGGGCTCCGCGGGGGAGGGGCTTCCAAGAGACCCAGTACTTC. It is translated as CASSPRAPRGRGFQETQYF.

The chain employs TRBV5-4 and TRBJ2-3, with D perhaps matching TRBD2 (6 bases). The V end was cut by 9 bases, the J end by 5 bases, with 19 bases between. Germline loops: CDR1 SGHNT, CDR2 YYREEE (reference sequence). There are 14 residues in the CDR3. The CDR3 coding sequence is TGTGCCACCCTCCCCGGTGGCGGGGAAGATACGCAGTATTTT. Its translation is CATLPGGGEDTQYF.

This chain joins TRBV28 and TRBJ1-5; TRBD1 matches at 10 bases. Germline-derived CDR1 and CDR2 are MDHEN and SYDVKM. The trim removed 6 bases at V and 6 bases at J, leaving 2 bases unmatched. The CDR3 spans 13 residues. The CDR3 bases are TGTGCCAGCAGGGGACAGGGGTTTCAGCCCCAGCATTTT. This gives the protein CASRGQGFQPQHF.

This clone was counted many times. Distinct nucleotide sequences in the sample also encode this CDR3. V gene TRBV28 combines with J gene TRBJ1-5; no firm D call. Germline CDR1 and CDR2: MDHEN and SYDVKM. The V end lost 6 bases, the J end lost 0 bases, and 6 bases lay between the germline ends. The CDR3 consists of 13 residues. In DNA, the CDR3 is TGTGCCAGCAGCCTAGTTAGCAATCAGCCCCAGCATTTT. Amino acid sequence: CASSLVSNQPQHF.

The CDR3 region has the DNA TGTGCCAGCAGTTACCCACCGACGGTCGGAGAGACCCAGTACTTC. Protein: CASSYPPTVGETQYF. The chain links TRBV6-2 or TRBV6-3 to TRBJ2-5, with D unclear. From germline, CDR1 is MNHEY and CDR2 SVGEGT. Trimming pared 2 bases from V and 4 bases from J, leaving 14 bases between. The CDR3 has 15 amino acids.

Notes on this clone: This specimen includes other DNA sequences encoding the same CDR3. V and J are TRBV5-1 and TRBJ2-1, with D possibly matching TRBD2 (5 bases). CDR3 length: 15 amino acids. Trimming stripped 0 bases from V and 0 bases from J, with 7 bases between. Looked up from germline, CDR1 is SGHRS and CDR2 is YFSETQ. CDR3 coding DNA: TGCGCCAGCAGCTTGGGAGGGAGCTCCTACAATGAGCAGTTCTTC. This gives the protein CASSLGGSSYNEQFF.

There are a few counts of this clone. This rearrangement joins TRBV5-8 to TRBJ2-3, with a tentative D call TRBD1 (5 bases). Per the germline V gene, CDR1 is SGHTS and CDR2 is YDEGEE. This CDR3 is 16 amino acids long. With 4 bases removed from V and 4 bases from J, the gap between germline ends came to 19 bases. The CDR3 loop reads CASSPWDGAPSDTQYF. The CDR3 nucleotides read TGTGCCAGCAGCCCTTGGGATGGGGCCCCTTCAGATACGCAGTATTTT.

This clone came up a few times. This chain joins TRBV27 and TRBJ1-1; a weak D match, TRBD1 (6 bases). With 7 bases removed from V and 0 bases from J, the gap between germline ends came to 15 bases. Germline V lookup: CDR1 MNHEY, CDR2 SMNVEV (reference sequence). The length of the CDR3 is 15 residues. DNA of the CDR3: TGTGCCAGCACCATAGGGGGGGGTTTGAACACTGAAGCTTTCTTT. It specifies CASTIGGGLNTEAFF.

This CDR3 reads CASRLTKYEQYF. DNA for the CDR3: TGTGCCAGCAGATTAACAAAATACGAGCAGTACTTC. This sequence joins TRBV11-2 and TRBJ2-7; D not resolved. The germline V and J ends were trimmed by 6 bases and 4 bases, with 10 bases remaining between them. CDR1 and CDR2 from the germline V gene are SGHAT and FQNNGV. The CDR3 consists of 12 residues.

The CDR3 loop is CASSQEGARNTEAFF. CDR3 nucleotides: TGCGCCAGCAGCCAGGAGGGGGCGAGAAACACTGAAGCTTTCTTT. The chain links TRBV4-3 to TRBJ1-1; 7 nucleotides align to TRBD1. The CDR3 runs to 15 residues. V shed 3 bases and J 2 bases; nucleotides not matched to a gene: 6. Germline-derived CDR1 and CDR2 are LGHNA and YSLEER.